Listed here are 22 T cell receptor beta chains from one sample, sequenced in a study of tumor-infiltrating lymphocytes in primary liver carcinoma. cDNA specific to TCR beta was made from 500 ng of total RNA, with a constant-region primer employed for priming. For TCR beta, libraries were produced by three nested multiplex PCR rounds using slightly modified ARM-PCR. Investigators reported that the first two PCR rounds, at 10 cycles each, used TRBV1-TRBV30 forward primers with a C-beta reverse primer. TCRdb itself ran the multiplex PCR reads through MiXCR, one entry per CDR3 protein. The sample has 300,000 to 400,000 distinct CDR3 sequences; about 62% are singletons. Unsorted whole blood supplied the RNA, and germline DNA was extracted too. The sequencing input was peripheral blood. These receptor sequences come from a man aged 40-50 years with primary liver carcinoma and hepatitis B virus infection.

This clonotype was observed a handful of times. The chain joins TRBV2 to TRBJ2-7; maybe TRBD1 (5 bases). The ends were cut back, 6 bases at V and 2 bases at J, with 8 bases in the middle. The CDR3 is made up of 12 amino acids. The germline gives CDR1 SNHLY, CDR2 FYNNEI. CDR3 residues: CASSGQAYEQYF. CDR3 DNA: TGTGCCAGCAGCGGACAAGCCTACGAGCAGTACTTC.

This chain uses TRBV5-1 with TRBJ2-1, with 11 bases matching TRBD2. From germline, CDR1 is SGHRS and CDR2 YFSETQ. This CDR3 is 15 amino acids long. V lost 5 bases to trimming and J lost 9 bases; unmatched junction nucleotides: 10. In DNA form, the CDR3 reads TGCGCCAGCAGACAACTAGCGGGAGAAATTGGTGAGCAGTTCTTC. It is translated as CASRQLAGEIGEQFF.

Note on this clonotype: The junction shows a germline mismatch at one end, possibly a read error. V is TRBV11-2 and J is TRBJ2-2; TRBD1 might be the D (7 bases). Germline lookup yields CDR1 SGHAT and CDR2 FQNNGV. CDR3 size: 18 residues. Written as DNA, the CDR3 is TGTACCAGCAGCTTATCAACCCGGCAGGGGGGTAACACCGGGGAGCTGTTTTTT. Protein sequence: CTSSLSTRQGGNTGELFF.

For this clonotype: One end of the junction fails to match germline, which may point to a read error. The rearrangement joins TRBV11-2 to TRBJ2-5; D is ambiguous. CDR1 and CDR2 from the germline V gene are SGHAT and FQNNGV. This CDR3 comprises 11 residues. The CDR3 spells CASSLQETQSF. CDR3 sequence (DNA): TGTGCCAGTAGCCTCCAAGAGACCCAGTCCTTC.

This clonotype has a handful of counts. At one end the junction does not follow the germline gene, possibly because of a read error. The V and J genes are TRBV28 and TRBJ2-3; D is unclear. CDR1 is MDHEN and CDR2 is SYDVKM in the germline V gene. The CDR3 is made up of 11 amino acids. The CDR3 nucleotides read TGTGCCAGCAGGTTATTAGATACGCAGTATTTT. It specifies CASRLLDTQYF.

In this sample, this clonotype turned up a few times. CDR3 sequence (DNA): TGCGCCAGCAGCTTGTTGGACGAGAATGAGCAGTTCTTC. This translates into CASSLLDENEQFF. J is TRBJ2-1 and V is TRBV5-1, with no clear D. V gave up 1 base and J gave up 7 bases, with 9 bases separating them. The germline CDR1 and CDR2 sequences are SGHRS and YFSETQ. This CDR3 spans 13 amino acids.

The chain combines TRBV2 with TRBJ2-3; 9 nucleotides agree with TRBD1. V lost 7 bases and J lost 0; bases outside the gene matches: 5. Per the germline V gene, CDR1 is SNHLY and CDR2 is FYNNEI. The CDR3 consists of 15 residues. The CDR3, as DNA: TGTGCCAGCACTAGGACAGGGGCTAGCACAGATACGCAGTATTTT. It translates to CASTRTGASTDTQYF.

This clonotype appeared many times. This chain connects TRBV12-3 or TRBV12-4 to TRBJ2-5; unclear D gene. The V and J ends lost 3 bases and 4 bases respectively, with 9 bases between them. CDR3 length equals 13 residues. The CDR3, as DNA: TGTGCCAGCAGTTTTGGCGAACCAGAGACCCAGTACTTC. This gives the protein CASSFGEPETQYF.

This clonotype came up a few times. J is TRBJ1-1 and V is TRBV7-3; 11 bases align to TRBD1. Trimming at V came to 5 bases and at J to 6 bases, leaving 5 bases not matched to a gene. The CDR3 has 14 amino acids. Germline CDR1 reads SGHTA; CDR2 reads FQGTGA. CDR3 in DNA: TGTGCCAGCAGCGGGACAGGGGGGATAGCTGAAGCTTTCTTT. This codes for CASSGTGGIAEAFF.

Worth noting for this clonotype: This sequence may be a read error, since a much larger clone differs from it by one base. J is TRBJ2-1 and V is TRBV6-2 or TRBV6-3, with D possibly TRBD2 on 5 matching bases. Germline CDR1 is MNHEY and CDR2 is SVGEGT. There are 14 residues in the CDR3. This CDR3 reads CTSSRRGFGNEQFF. The CDR3 DNA reads TGTACCAGCAGCCGCCGGGGATTCGGGAATGAGCAGTTCTTC.

Worth noting for this clonotype: This sequence may be a read error, since a much larger clone differs from it by one base. This chain links TRBV4-1 with TRBJ1-2; D remains unclear. The CDR3 is made up of 16 amino acids. Germline V CDR1 and CDR2: MGHRA, YSYEKL. Trimming stripped 0 bases from V and 4 bases from J, with 15 bases between. CDR3 residues: CASSQDGYKEGYGYTF. The CDR3 DNA follows: TGCGCCAGCAGCCAAGATGGGTATAAGGAAGGCTATGGCTACACCTTC.

Only a few counts were recorded for this clonotype. The chain carries TRBV20-1 and TRBJ2-7, with a weak D call TRBD1 (5 bases). Germline CDR1 is DFQATT and CDR2 is SNEGSKA (reference sequence). V was pared by 6 bases and J by 2 bases, with 8 bases between. There are 11 residues in the CDR3. The CDR3 spells CSASTAYEQYF. The CDR3 DNA is TGCAGTGCGTCGACAGCCTACGAGCAGTACTTC.

Comments on this clonotype: This may be a read error, as it is one base from a much larger clone. The chain recombines TRBV5-1 with TRBJ1-4; 7 positions match TRBD1. This CDR3 is 14 amino acids long. V lost 5 bases and J lost 8; bases outside the gene matches: 9. Germline CDR1 is SGHRS and CDR2 is YFSETQ. CDR3 in amino acids: CASRIDRADEKLFF. In DNA form, the CDR3 reads TGCGCCAGCAGGATAGACAGGGCGGACGAAAAACTGTTTTTT.

This chain uses TRBV11-1 with TRBJ2-1; D might be TRBD2 (5 bases). Trimming took 5 bases from V and 2 from J, leaving 13 bases between them. Germline assignment: CDR1 SGHAT and CDR2 FQDESV (reference sequence). This CDR3 is 15 amino acids long. The DNA of the CDR3 is TGTGCCAGCAGCGCAAACAGCGGCCCCTACAATGAGCAGTTCTTC. Its translation is CASSANSGPYNEQFF.

This clonotype was counted a single time. Being one base from a much bigger clone, this may be a read error. The chain combines TRBV4-1 with TRBJ2-7; 7 positions match TRBD1. This CDR3 has 14 amino acids. J gave up 5 bases and V 5 bases, and 9 bases lay outside the gene matches. Per germline, CDR1 MGHRA and CDR2 YSYEKL. The CDR3 loop is CASSYNRGPHEQYF. The CDR3 DNA reads TGCGCCAGCAGCTATAACAGGGGCCCCCACGAGCAGTACTTC.

A note on this clonotype: With a much larger clone just one base away, this may be a read error. The rearrangement links TRBV6-6 to TRBJ2-7; D is uncertain. Germline-derived CDR1 and CDR2 are MNHNY and SVGAGI (reference sequence). The CDR3 sequence is 11 residues long. The V end was cut by 6 bases, the J end by 5 bases, with 8 bases between. CDR3 DNA sequence: TGTGCCAGCAGCTCACAAAACGAGCAGTACTTC. It codes for CASSSQNEQYF.

In nucleotides, the CDR3 is TGTGCCAGCAGCCCTGTGAGGAGGAATAGAGAACTAGCGGGGTACGAGCAGTACTTC. Amino acid sequence: CASSPVRRNRELAGYEQYF. The chain combines TRBV11-2 with TRBJ2-7; 10 bases line up with TRBD2. There are 19 residues in the CDR3. Germline V CDR1 and CDR2: SGHAT, FQNNGV. The V segment lost 5 bases and the J segment 4 bases; nucleotides outside the gene matches: 20.

This clonotype was seen only once. The J gene is TRBJ2-1, the V gene TRBV7-8, with D unclear. This CDR3 is built from 15 residues. From germline, CDR1 is SGHVS and CDR2 FQNEAQ. Trimming took off 7 bases at V and 4 bases at J, with 17 bases between the two ends. CDR3 residues: CASNLEWSSYNEQFF. CDR3 sequence (DNA): TGTGCCAGCAACCTCGAGTGGAGTTCGTACAATGAGCAGTTCTTC.

This clonotype was observed at least ten times. The J gene is TRBJ2-1, the V gene TRBV4-2; 9 bases map to TRBD2. Germline CDR1 LGHNA, CDR2 YNFKEQ. This CDR3 comprises 17 residues. V was pared by 1 base and J by 6 bases, with 10 bases of the junction left unmatched. The CDR3 nucleotides read TGTGCCAGCAGCCAAGTCGTAGCGGGAGCGCTGAGCAATGAGCAGTTCTTC. Protein: CASSQVVAGALSNEQFF.

On this clonotype: One base away lies a much larger clone, so this may be a sequencing read error. The gene calls are TRBV6-5 and TRBJ2-7; no firm D call. The CDR3 runs to 13 residues. Germline values: CDR1 MNHEY, CDR2 SVGAGI. CDR3: CTSSYEQYTEQYF. The CDR3 DNA follows: TGTACCAGCAGTTACGAACAGTACACGGAGCAGTACTTC.

This chain links TRBV21-1 with TRBJ2-1; the table assigns TRBD2, which was not confirmed against the DNA. TRBV21-1 is annotated as a pseudogene. The CDR3 contains 15 residues. CDR3 sequence reads: CASSKPGGPENEQFF. For the CDR3, the DNA is TGTGCCAGCAGCAAACCGGGAGGGCCAGAGAATGAGCAGTTCTTC.

The V and J genes are TRBV6-2 or TRBV6-3 and TRBJ1-1; 7 nucleotides align to TRBD1. J lost 3 bases, V lost 6 bases, and 7 bases had no gene match. The CDR3 runs 14 residues. Germline V lookup: CDR1 MNHEY, CDR2 SVGEGT. The CDR3 region has the DNA TGTGCCAGCAGATACAGGGGTTGGGACACTGAAGCTTTCTTT. Amino acids: CASRYRGWDTEAFF.